The entry below describes one T cell receptor beta chain. Its antigen is currently unknown. With molecular barcodes, quantitative 5'-RACE was used to make the TCR beta libraries. TCRdb re-analysed the 5' RACE reads in MiXCR, keeping a single row per CDR3 protein. In the table there are 750,000 to 850,000 distinct CDR3 sequences, about 11% of which are singletons. The sample comes from a study of CD8 T cells in ankylosing spondylitis. Overall study results and limits: Earlier authors reported some of these motif variants in reactive arthritis synovial fluid and blood. Matched ankylosing spondylitis synovial fluid reportedly contained a significantly enriched population of disease-linked clones. Within peripheral blood, clones linked to disease were CD8+ and relatively rare. Seemingly distinctive of ankylosing spondylitis blood was a TCR beta motif formed by eight highly homologous variants.

The clonotype was recovered from a male donor with ankylosing spondylitis. The sequencing sample was made of blood, either unsorted or a sorted T cell fraction (not recorded which).

CDR3 nucleotides: TGTGCCAGCTCCGACGGGACAGGGGCTCTCGGGGAGCTGTTTTTT. Protein: CASSDGTGALGELFF. This chain joins TRBV5-6 and TRBJ2-2, with 10 bases that match TRBD1. V shed 7 bases and J 7 bases; nucleotides not matched to a gene: 10. The germline V gene encodes CDR1 SGHDT and CDR2 YYEEEE. This CDR3 contains 15 residues.